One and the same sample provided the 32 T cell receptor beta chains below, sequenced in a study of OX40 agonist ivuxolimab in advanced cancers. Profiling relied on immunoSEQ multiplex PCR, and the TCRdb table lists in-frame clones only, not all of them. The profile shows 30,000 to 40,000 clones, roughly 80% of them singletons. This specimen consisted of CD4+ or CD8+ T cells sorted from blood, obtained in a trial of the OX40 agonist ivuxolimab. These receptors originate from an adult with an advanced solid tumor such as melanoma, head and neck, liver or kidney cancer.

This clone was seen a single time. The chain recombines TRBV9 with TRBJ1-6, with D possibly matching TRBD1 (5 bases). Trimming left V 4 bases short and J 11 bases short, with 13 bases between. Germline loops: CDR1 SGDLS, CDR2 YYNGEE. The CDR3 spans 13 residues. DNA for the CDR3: TGTGCCAGCAGCAAAACAGGAAATCCACCCCTCCACTTT. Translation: CASSKTGNPPLHF. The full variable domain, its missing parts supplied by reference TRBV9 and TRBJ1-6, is DSGVTQTPKHLITATGQRVTLRCSPRSGDLSVYWYQQSLDQGLQFLIQYYNGEERAKGNILERFSAQQFPDLHSELNLSSLELGDSALYFCASSKTGNPPLHFGNGTRLTVT.

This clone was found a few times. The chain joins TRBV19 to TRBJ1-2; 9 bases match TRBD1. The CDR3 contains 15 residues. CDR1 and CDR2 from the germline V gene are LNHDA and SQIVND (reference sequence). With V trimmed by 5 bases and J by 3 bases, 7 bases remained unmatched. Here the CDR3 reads CASSVRDREHYGYTF. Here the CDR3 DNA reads TGTGCCAGTAGTGTCCGGGACAGGGAACACTATGGCTACACCTTC.

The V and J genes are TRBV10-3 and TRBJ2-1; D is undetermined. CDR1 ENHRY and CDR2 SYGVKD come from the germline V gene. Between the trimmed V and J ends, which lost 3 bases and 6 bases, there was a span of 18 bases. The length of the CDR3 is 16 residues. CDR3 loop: CAISDDQRRGSNEQFF. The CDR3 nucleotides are TGTGCCATCAGTGACGACCAGCGTCGTGGTTCCAATGAGCAGTTCTTC.

The CDR3 here is CASSELQKSSNQPQHF. The CDR3 DNA sequence: TGCGCCAGCAGTGAGTTGCAAAAATCGAGCAATCAGCCCCAGCATTTT. The V gene is TRBV10-1, the J gene TRBJ1-5, with unresolved D. Trimming removed 1 base from V and 1 base from J, with 11 bases in between. Germline V lookup: CDR1 WNHNN, CDR2 SYGVQD (reference sequence). This CDR3 has 16 residues.

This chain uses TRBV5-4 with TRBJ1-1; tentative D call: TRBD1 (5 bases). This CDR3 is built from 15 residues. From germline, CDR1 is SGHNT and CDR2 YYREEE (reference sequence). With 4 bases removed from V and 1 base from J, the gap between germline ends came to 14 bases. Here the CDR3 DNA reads TGTGCCAGCAGCCCCCGACTGGACAAGAACACTGAAGCTTTCTTT. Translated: CASSPRLDKNTEAFF.

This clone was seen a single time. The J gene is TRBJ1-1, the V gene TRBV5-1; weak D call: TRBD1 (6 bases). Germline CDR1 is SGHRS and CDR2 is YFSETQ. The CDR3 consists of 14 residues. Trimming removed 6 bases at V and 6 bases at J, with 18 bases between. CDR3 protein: CASTFSGGNAEAFF. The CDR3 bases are TGCGCCAGCACCTTCTCGGGGGGCAACGCTGAAGCTTTCTTT.

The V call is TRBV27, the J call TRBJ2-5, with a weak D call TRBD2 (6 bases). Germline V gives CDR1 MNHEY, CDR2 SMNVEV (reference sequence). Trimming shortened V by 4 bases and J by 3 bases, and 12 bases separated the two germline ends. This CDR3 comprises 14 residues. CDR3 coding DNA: TGTGCCAGCAGTTCACTGCGGGATAAAGAGACCCAGTACTTC. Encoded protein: CASSSLRDKETQYF.

The CDR3 sequence is CASSPVGGLNTIYF. Here the CDR3 DNA reads TGTGCCAGCAGCCCCGTGGGGGGTTTAAACACCATATATTTT. The rearrangement joins TRBV7-2 to TRBJ1-3; maybe TRBD1 (5 bases). This CDR3 spans 14 amino acids. CDR1 SGHTA and CDR2 FQGNSA come from the germline V gene. The germline V and J ends were trimmed by 5 bases and 6 bases, with 14 bases remaining between them.

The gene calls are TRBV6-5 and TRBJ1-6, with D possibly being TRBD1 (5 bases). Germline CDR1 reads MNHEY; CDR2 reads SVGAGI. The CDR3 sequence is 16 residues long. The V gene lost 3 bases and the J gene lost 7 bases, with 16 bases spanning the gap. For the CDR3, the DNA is TGTGCCAGCAGTTATGAGGGGCGCTTTTCAAATTCACCCCTCCACTTT. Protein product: CASSYEGRFSNSPLHF.

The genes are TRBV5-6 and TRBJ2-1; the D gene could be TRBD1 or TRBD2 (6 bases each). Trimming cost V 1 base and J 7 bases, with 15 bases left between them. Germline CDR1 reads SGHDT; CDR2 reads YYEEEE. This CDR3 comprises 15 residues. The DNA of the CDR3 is TGTGCCAGCAGCTTGTGGGGGGCTGGGGTAAATGAGCAGTTCTTC. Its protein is CASSLWGAGVNEQFF. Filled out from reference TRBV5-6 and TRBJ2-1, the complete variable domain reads DAGVTQSPTHLIKTRGQQVTLRCSPKSGHDTVSWYQQALGQGPQFIFQYYEEEERQRGNFPDRFSGHQFPNYSSELNVNALLLGDSALYLCASSLWGAGVNEQFFGPGTRLTVL.

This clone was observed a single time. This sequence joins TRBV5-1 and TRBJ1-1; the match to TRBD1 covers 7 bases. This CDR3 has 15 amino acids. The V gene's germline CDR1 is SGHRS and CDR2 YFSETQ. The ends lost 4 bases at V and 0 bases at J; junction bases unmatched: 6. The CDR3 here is CASSRTGQMNTEAFF. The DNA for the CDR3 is TGCGCCAGCAGCAGAACGGGACAGATGAACACTGAAGCTTTCTTT.

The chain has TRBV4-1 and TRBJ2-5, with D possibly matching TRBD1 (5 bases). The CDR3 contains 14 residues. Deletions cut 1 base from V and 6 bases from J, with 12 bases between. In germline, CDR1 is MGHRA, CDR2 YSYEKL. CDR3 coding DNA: TGCGCCAGCAGCCAAGCCAGGGCTCCCCAGACCCAGTACTTC. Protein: CASSQARAPQTQYF.

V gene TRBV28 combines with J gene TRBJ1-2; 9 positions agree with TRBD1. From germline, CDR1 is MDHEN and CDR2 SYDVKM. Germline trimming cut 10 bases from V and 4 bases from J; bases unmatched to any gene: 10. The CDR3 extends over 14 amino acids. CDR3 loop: CATPGTGSPYGYTF. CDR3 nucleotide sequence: TGTGCCACTCCCGGGACAGGGTCTCCCTATGGCTACACCTTC.

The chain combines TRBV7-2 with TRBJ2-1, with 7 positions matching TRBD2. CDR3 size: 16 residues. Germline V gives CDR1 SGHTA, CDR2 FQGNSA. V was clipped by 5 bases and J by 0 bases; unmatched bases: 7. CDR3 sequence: CASSLRETNSYNEQFF. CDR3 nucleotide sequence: TGTGCCAGCAGCCTGCGGGAGACCAACTCCTACAATGAGCAGTTCTTC.

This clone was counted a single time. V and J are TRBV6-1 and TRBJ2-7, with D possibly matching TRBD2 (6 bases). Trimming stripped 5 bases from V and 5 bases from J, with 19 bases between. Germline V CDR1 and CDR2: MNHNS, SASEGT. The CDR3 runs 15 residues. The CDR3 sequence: CASSPALAGLNEQYF. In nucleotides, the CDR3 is TGTGCCAGCAGTCCCGCACTAGCAGGGCTCAACGAGCAGTACTTC.

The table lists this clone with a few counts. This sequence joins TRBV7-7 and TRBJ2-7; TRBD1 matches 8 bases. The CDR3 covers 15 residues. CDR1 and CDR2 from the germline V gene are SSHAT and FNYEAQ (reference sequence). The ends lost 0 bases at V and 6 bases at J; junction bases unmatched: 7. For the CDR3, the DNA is TGTGCCAGCAGCTTAGCGGCAGGGGGCGCTTCCGAGCAGTACTTC. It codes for CASSLAAGGASEQYF.

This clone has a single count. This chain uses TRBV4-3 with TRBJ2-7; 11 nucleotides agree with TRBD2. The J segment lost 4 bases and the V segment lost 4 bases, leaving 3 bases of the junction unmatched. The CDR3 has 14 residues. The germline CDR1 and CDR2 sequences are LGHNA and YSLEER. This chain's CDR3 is CASSPGTSGYEQYF. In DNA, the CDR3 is TGCGCCAGCAGCCCGGGGACTAGCGGTTACGAGCAGTACTTC.

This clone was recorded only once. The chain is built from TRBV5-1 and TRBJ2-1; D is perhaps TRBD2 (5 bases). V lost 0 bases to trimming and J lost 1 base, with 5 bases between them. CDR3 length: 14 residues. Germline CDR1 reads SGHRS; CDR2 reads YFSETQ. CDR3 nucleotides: TGCGCCAGCAGCTTGGCGGGATCCTACAATGAGCAGTTCTTC. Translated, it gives CASSLAGSYNEQFF.

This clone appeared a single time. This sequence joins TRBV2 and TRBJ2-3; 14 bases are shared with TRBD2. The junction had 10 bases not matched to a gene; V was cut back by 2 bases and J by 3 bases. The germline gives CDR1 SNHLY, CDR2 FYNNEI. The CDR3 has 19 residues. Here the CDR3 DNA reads TGTGCCAGCAGTGAAAAAAACCGGGGACTAGCGGGAGTGACAGATACGCAGTATTTT. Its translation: CASSEKNRGLAGVTDTQYF. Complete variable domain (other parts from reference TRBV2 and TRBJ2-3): EPEVTQTPSHQVTQMGQEVILRCVPISNHLYFYWYRQILGQKVEFLVSFYNNEISEKSEIFDDQFSVERPDGSNFTLKIRSTKLEDSAMYFCASSEKNRGLAGVTDTQYFGPGTRLTVL.

The CDR3 loop reads CASSDIYRPYEQYF. In nucleotides, the CDR3 is TGTGCCAGCAGCGACATCTACAGGCCCTACGAGCAGTACTTC. This sequence joins TRBV9 and TRBJ2-7; D is perhaps TRBD1 (5 bases). Germline values: CDR1 SGDLS, CDR2 YYNGEE. The CDR3 spans 14 residues. The V end was cut by 3 bases, the J end by 2 bases, with 12 bases between.

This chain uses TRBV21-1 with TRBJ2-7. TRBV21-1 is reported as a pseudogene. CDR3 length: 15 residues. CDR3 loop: CASSRGGYDSYEQYF. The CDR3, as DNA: TGTGCCAGCAGCAGAGGGGGGTACGACTCCTACGAGCAGTACTTC.

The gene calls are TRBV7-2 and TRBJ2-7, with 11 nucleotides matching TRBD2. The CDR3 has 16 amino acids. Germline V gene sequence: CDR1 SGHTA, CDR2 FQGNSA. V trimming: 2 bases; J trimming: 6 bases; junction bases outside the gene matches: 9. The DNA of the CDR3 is TGTGCCAGCAGCTTACTCGTACTAGCGGGAGACGGCGAGCAGTACTTC. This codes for CASSLLVLAGDGEQYF.

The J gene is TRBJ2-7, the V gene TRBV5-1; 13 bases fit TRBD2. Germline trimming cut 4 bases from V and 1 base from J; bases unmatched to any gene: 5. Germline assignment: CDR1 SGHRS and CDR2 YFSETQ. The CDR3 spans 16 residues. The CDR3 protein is CASSPGTSGISYEQYF. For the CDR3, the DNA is TGCGCCAGCAGCCCCGGGACTAGCGGGATTTCCTACGAGCAGTACTTC.

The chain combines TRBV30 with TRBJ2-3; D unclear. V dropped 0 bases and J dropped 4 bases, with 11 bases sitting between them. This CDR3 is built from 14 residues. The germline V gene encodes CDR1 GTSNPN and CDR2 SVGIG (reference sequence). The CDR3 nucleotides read TGTGCCTGGAGTGTAAGGTGGTTGCCAGATACGCAGTATTTT. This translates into CAWSVRWLPDTQYF.

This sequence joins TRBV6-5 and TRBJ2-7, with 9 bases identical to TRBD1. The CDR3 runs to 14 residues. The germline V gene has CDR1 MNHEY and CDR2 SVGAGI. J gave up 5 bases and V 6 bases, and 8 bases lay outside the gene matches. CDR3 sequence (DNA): TGTGCCAGCAGCGCTCCGGGACAGGGTAACGAGCAGTACTTC. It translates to CASSAPGQGNEQYF.

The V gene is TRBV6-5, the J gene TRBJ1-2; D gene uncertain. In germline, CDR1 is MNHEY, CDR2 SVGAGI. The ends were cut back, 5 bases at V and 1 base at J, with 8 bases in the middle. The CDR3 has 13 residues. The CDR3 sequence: CASSDGINYGYTF. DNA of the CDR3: TGTGCCAGCAGTGATGGAATTAACTATGGCTACACCTTC.

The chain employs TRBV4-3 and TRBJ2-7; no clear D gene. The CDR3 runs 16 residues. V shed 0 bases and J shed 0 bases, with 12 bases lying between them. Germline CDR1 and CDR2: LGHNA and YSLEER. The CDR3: CASSQDRSRSSYEQYF. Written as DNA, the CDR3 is TGCGCCAGCAGCCAAGATAGGTCCAGGAGCTCCTACGAGCAGTACTTC.

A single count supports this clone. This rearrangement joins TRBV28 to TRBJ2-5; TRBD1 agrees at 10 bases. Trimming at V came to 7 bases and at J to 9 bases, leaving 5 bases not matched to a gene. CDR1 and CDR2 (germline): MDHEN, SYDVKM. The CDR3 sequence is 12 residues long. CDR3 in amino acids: CASNGQGVAQYF. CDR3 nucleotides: TGTGCCAGCAACGGACAGGGGGTAGCCCAGTACTTC.

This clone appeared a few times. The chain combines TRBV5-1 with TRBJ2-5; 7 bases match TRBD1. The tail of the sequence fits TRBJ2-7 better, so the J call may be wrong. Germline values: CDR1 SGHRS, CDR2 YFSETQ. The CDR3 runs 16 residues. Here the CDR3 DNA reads TGCGCCAGCAGCTTGGCGGACAGGCCCTACTCCTACGAGCAGTACTTC. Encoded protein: CASSLADRPYSYEQYF.

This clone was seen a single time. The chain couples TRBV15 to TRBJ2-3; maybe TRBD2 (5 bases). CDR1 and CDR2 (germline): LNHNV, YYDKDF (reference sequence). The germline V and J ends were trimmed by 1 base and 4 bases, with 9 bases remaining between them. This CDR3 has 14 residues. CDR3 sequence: CATSRGLGADTQYF. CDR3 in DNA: TGTGCCACCAGCAGAGGGCTCGGGGCAGATACGCAGTATTTT.

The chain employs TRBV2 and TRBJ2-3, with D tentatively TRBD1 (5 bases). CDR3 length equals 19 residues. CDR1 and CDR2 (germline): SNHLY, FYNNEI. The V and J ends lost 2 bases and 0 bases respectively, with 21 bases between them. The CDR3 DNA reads TGTGCCAGCAGTGAAATCAGGGATCCTAACTTCTCTAGCACAGATACGCAGTATTTT. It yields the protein CASSEIRDPNFSSTDTQYF.

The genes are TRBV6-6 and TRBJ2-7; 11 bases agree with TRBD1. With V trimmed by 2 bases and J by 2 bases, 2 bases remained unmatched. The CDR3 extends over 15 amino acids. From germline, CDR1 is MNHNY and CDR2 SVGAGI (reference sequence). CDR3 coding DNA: TGTGCCAGCAGTTACGGGGACAGGGGGACCTACGAGCAGTACTTC. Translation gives CASSYGDRGTYEQYF.